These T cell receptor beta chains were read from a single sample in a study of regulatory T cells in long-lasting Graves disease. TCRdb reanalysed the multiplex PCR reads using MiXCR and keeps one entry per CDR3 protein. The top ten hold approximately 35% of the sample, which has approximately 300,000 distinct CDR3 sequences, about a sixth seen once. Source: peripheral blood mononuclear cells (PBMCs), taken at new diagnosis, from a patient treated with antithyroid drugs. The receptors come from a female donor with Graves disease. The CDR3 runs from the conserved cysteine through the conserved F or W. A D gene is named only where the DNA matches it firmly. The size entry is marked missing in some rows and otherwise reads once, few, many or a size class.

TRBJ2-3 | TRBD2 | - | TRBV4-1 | CASSQLAGGPSGTDTQYF | TGCGCCAGCAGCCAACTAGCGGGAGGGCCCTCAGGGACAGATACGCAGTATTTT
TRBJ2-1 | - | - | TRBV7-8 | CASSSGRRAYNEQFF | TGTGCCAGCAGCTCGGGACGGCGGGCCTACAATGAGCAGTTCTTC
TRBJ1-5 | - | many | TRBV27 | CASSLESEDQPQHF | TGTGCCAGCAGTTTGGAGTCGGAGGATCAGCCCCAGCATTTT
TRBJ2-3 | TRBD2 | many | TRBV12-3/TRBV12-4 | CASTLLAGDTQYF | TGTGCCAGCACCCTACTAGCGGGAGATACGCAGTATTTT
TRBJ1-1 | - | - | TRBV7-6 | CASSSRTEGNTEAFF | TGTGCCAGCAGCTCCCGGACGGAGGGGAACACTGAAGCTTTCTTT
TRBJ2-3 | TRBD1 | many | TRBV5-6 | CASSSPGGADTQYF | TGTGCCAGCAGCTCCCCAGGGGGCGCAGATACGCAGTATTTT
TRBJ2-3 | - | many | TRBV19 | CASSSASGPDTQYF | TGTGCCAGTAGTTCTGCCTCGGGGCCAGATACGCAGTATTTT
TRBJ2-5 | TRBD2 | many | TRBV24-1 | CATSDRTSGPQMETQYF | TGTGCCACCAGTGACCGGACTAGCGGGCCCCAAATGGAGACCCAGTACTTC
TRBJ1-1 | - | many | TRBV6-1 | CASIVKWENTEAFF | TGTGCCAGCATCGTAAAATGGGAGAACACTGAAGCTTTCTTT
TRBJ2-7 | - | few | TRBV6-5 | CASSYSGRFEQYF | TGTGCCAGCAGTTACTCTGGGCGCTTCGAGCAGTACTTC
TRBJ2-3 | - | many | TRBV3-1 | CASSQDPGHSTDTQYF | TGTGCCAGCAGCCAAGATCCGGGACATTCCACAGATACGCAGTATTTT
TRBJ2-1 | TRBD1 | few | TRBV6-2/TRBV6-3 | CASSEAGGEQFF | TGTGCCAGCAGTGAGGCAGGGGGTGAGCAGTTCTTC
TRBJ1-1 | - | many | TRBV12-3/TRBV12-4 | CASSLGGVNTEAFF | TGTGCCAGCAGTTTAGGAGGCGTGAACACTGAAGCTTTCTTT
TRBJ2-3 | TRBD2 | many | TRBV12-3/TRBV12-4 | CASSLSGKADTQYF | TGTGCCAGCAGCCTGAGCGGGAAAGCAGATACGCAGTATTTT
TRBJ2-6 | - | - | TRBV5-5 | CASIRALAISGANVLTF | TGTGCCAGCATAAGAGCTCTCGCAATCTCTGGGGCCAACGTCCTGACTTTC
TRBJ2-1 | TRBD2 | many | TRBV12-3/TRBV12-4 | CASSLDSGRVFNEQFF | TGTGCCAGCAGCCTTGATAGCGGGAGGGTCTTCAATGAGCAGTTCTTC
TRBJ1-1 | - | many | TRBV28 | CASRFGPLGSLNTEAFF | TGTGCCAGCAGGTTCGGACCTTTGGGGTCCTTGAACACTGAAGCTTTCTTT
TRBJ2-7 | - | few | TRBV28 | CASSGVGTTREQYF | TGTGCCAGCAGTGGGGTGGGGACCACGAGGGAGCAGTACTTC
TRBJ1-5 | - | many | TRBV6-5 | CASSSGYNQPQHF | TGTGCCAGCAGTTCGGGTTACAATCAGCCCCAGCATTTT
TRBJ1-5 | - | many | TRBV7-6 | CASSLEAGSNQPQHF | TGTGCCAGCAGCTTAGAGGCAGGGAGCAATCAGCCCCAGCATTTT
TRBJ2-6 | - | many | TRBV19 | CASSPRTSQGANVLTF | TGTGCCAGTAGTCCACGTACCTCACAGGGGGCCAACGTCCTGACTTTC
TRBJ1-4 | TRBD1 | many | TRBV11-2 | CASSLQGGKLFF | TGTGCCAGCAGCTTACAGGGGGGGAAACTGTTTTTT
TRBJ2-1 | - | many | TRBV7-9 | CASSLVGSLDNEQFF | TGTGCCAGCAGCTTAGTAGGTAGTCTAGACAATGAGCAGTTCTTC
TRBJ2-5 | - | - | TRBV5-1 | CASSLAWGSAETQYF | TGCGCCAGCAGCTTGGCGTGGGGGTCCGCGGAGACCCAGTACTTC
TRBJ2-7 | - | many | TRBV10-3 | CAIGGSYEQYF | TGTGCCATCGGGGGCTCCTACGAGCAGTACTTC
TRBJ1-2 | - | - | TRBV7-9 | CASSLSDTQYGYTF | TGTGCCAGCAGCTTATCAGATACTCAGTATGGCTACACCTTC